This record looks at one T cell receptor (beta chain) sequence and its context. At least ten counts were recorded for this clonotype. Its recognized antigen is unknown. No base qualities exist here, and no much larger clone lies one base off it. Between the V and J ends, shortened by 2 bases and 3 bases respectively, the junction contains 4 bases. CDR1 SNHLY and CDR2 FYNNEI are derived from the germline V gene. Spanning cysteine to phenylalanine, the CDR3 consists of 12 amino acids. The sequence is cut down to CDR3 DNA, 36 bases in frame from base 1. This entry comes from a study of CD8+CD57+ T cells in acquired aplastic anemia (dated by TCRdb to the late 2010s). The study in broad terms: A mean of roughly 2.9 ug of DNA, ranging from roughly 0.2 to 27.4 ug, was extracted from sorted CD4+ and CD8+ cells. A CD8+CD57+ expansion meant a frequency higher than the mean frequency seen in healthy subjects. What the work shows at the level of the full study, not this receptor alone: Twenty-nine CD8+ CDR3 sequences were found to be shared between patients and controls, but these sequences appeared to be highly expressed in patients and within the immunodominant clones of the patients. CD8+ Simpson's diversity did not differ significantly between patients and healthy controls (P=0.060).

Expansion of CD8+CD57+ cells had been shown by flow cytometry in the patients chosen for sequencing. Every patient had severe acquired aplastic anemia, diagnosed using the International Study of Aplastic Anemia and Agranulocytosis and Camitta criteria. No patient had received any therapy when blood was sampled. The study deep-sequenced TCR repertoires of sorted CD4+ and CD8+ blood T cells from severe aplastic anemia patients and healthy subjects. Patients were enrolled under clinicaltrials.gov protocols 00001620, 01623167, 00001397, 00071045, 00081523 and 00961064 in the USA. Ficoll-Paque density gradient centrifugation was used to isolate peripheral blood mononuclear cells. Before DNA extraction, CD4+ and CD8+ T cells were sorted by FACS or by magnetic beads. TCR beta VDJ combination and CDR3 sequence profiling used genomic DNA as the template. TCR repertoire sequencing was run on an Illumina HiSeq 2000. The study's own analysis went as follows. Repertoires were assessed using TRBV/TRBJ rearrangement plots, CDR3 size and DJ length profiles, and Simpson's diversity index. The most abundant DNA sequence in the deep sequencing data was taken as the immunodominant clone. CDR3 amino acid sequences were screened for sharing across subjects and compared with published repertoires and the VDJdb database. The public sequencing data were trimmed at Q25 with fastp and processed into clonotypes with MiXCR by TCRdb, which kept only in-frame beta chains. Each entry merges the rows of one CDR3 protein and shows their most common DNA and genes. None of the V and J calls come from the authors' own analysis; TCRdb made them. The sample table contains approximately 470,000 distinct CDR3 sequences; only one count was recorded for approximately 33% of them. In total, the top ten clones hold under 0.95% of the sample.

The sample consisted of sorted CD4+, CD8+, or CD8+CD57+ T cells (not recorded which) from PBMCs. The chain is assembled from TRBV2 and TRBJ1-2; no D gene is confidently identified. The source of this sequence is a human donor with aplastic anemia. The bases read TGTGCCAGCAGTGAAAGGGACTATGGCTACACCTTC. This gives the protein CASSERDYGYTF.